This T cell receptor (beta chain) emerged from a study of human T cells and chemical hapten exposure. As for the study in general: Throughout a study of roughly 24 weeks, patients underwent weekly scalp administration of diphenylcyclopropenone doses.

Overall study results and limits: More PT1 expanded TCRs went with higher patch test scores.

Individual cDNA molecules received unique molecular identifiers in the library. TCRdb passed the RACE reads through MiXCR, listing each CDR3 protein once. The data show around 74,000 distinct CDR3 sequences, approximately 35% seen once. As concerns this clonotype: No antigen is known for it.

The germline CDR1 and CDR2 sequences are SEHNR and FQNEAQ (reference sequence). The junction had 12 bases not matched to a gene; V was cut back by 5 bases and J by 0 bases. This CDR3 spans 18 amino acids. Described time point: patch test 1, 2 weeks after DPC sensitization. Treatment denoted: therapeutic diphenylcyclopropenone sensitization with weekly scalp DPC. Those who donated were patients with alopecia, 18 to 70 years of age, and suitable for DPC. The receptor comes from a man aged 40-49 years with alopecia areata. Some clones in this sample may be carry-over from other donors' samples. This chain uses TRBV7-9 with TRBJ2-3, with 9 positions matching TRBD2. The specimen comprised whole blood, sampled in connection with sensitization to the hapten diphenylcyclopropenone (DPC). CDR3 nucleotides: TGTGCCAGCAGCCGCGGCGGGGGGGGGCCATCTAGCACAGATACGCAGTATTTT. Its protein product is CASSRGGGGPSSTDTQYF.